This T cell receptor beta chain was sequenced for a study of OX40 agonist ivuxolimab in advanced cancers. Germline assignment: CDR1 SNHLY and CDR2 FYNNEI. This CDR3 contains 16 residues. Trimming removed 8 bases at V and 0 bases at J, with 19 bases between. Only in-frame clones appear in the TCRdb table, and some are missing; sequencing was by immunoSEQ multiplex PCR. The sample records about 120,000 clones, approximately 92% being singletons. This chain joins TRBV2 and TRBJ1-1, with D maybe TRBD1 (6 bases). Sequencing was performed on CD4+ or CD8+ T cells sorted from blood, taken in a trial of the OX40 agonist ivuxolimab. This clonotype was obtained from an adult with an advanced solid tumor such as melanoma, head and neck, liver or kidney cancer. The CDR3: CASVIRRQGMNTEAFF. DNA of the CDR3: TGTGCCAGCGTGATCCGCAGGCAGGGGATGAACACTGAAGCTTTCTTT.